The 21 T cell receptor beta chains presented below share a single source sample, sequenced in a study of cytomegalovirus exposure and HLA in healthy donors. PCR used 60 Vbeta primers and 13 Jbeta primers. Some clones are missing from TCRdb's copy, which holds only in-frame ones; the method was immunoSEQ multiplex PCR. The sample contains some 96,000 clones, approximately 78% of which appear only once. Material for sequencing was PBMCs. The receptor set was obtained from a woman aged 60-75 years in good health and CMV-seronegative.

This clone has just one count. The rearrangement uses TRBV30 and TRBJ2-1, with D possibly matching TRBD2 (5 bases). There are 13 residues in the CDR3. In germline, CDR1 is GTSNPN, CDR2 SVGIG (reference sequence). Trimming took 0 bases from V and 7 from J, leaving 10 bases between them. This CDR3 reads CAWSVQTGNEQFF. The DNA of the CDR3 is TGTGCCTGGAGTGTACAAACGGGGAATGAGCAGTTCTTC.

The J gene is TRBJ2-7, the V gene TRBV25-1, with D perhaps matching TRBD1 (6 bases). Trimming shortened V by 0 bases and J by 7 bases, and 22 bases separated the two germline ends. Germline CDR1 and CDR2: MGHDK and SYGVNS. The length of the CDR3 is 17 residues. CDR3: CASSEYFPGRGIGEQYF. CDR3 sequence (DNA): TGTGCCAGCAGTGAATATTTCCCCGGCAGGGGAATAGGGGAGCAGTACTTC.

CDR3 sequence: CASSPSGRYNEQFF. In DNA, the CDR3 is TGTGCCAGCAGCCCCAGCGGTAGATACAATGAGCAGTTCTTC. The chain has TRBV9 and TRBJ2-1; possibly TRBD2 for D (5 bases). Germline V gives CDR1 SGDLS, CDR2 YYNGEE. The CDR3 covers 14 residues. Between the trimmed V and J ends, which lost 4 bases and 4 bases, there was a span of 12 bases.

The chain has TRBV5-1 and TRBJ2-7; a weak D match, TRBD1 (6 bases). The CDR3 spans 14 residues. Trimming left V 1 base short and J 0 bases short, with 8 bases between. Germline values: CDR1 SGHRS, CDR2 YFSETQ. The CDR3 nucleotides read TGCGCCAGCAGCTTGCGGGACACCTCCTACGAGCAGTACTTC. It codes for CASSLRDTSYEQYF.

The gene calls are TRBV18 and TRBJ1-1; 7 bases are a match to TRBD1. Trimming cost V 2 bases and J 0 bases; bases outside gene matches: 3. The germline V gene has CDR1 KGHSH and CDR2 LQKENI. The CDR3 has 15 amino acids. CDR3 sequence reads: CASSPGTAMNTEAFF. CDR3 DNA sequence: TGTGCCAGCTCACCAGGGACAGCGATGAACACTGAAGCTTTCTTT.

The gene calls are TRBV5-4 and TRBJ1-2, with D possibly being TRBD1 (6 bases). The CDR3 spans 14 residues. Germline-derived CDR1 and CDR2 are SGHNT and YYREEE (reference sequence). V gave up 5 bases and J gave up 2 bases, with 13 bases separating them. The CDR3 here is CASRPATGNYGYTF. The DNA for the CDR3 is TGTGCCAGCAGACCCGCGACAGGAAACTATGGCTACACCTTC. The variable domain in full, completed from reference TRBV5-4 and TRBJ1-2, reads ETGVTQSPTHLIKTRGQQVTLRCSSQSGHNTVSWYQQALGQGPQFIFQYYREEENGRGNFPPRFSGLQFPNYSSELNVNALELDDSALYLCASRPATGNYGYTFGSGTRLTVV.

This clone was counted between two and nine times. The chain carries TRBV7-9 and TRBJ2-5; maybe TRBD1 (7 bases). The CDR3 length is 12 residues. The germline V gene has CDR1 SEHNR and CDR2 FQNEAQ (reference sequence). V lost 5 bases to trimming and J lost 10 bases, with 14 bases between them. The CDR3 coding sequence is TGTGCCAGCAGCGATCAGGGGGGTGGCCAGTACTTC. Translating gives CASSDQGGGQYF.

J is TRBJ1-2 and V is TRBV19; no firm D call. The V and J ends lost 4 bases and 4 bases respectively, with 13 bases between them. CDR3 length equals 14 residues. The germline V gene has CDR1 LNHDA and CDR2 SQIVND (reference sequence). The CDR3 DNA reads as TGTGCCAGTAGTACCTCTTACGGGTCCTATGGCTACACCTTC. Amino acids: CASSTSYGSYGYTF.

This chain links TRBV14 with TRBJ2-1, with D perhaps matching TRBD1 (6 bases). Trimming pared 4 bases from V and 5 bases from J, leaving 15 bases between. Looked up from germline, CDR1 is SGHDN and CDR2 is FVKESK. This CDR3 has 15 residues. CDR3 sequence reads: CASSLTGWADNEQFF. The DNA of the CDR3 is TGTGCCAGCAGCCTCACAGGGTGGGCGGACAATGAGCAGTTCTTC. The full variable domain, with the rest looked up from reference TRBV14 and TRBJ2-1, is EAGVTQFPSHSVIEKGQTVTLRCDPISGHDNLYWYRRVMGKEIKFLLHFVKESKQDESGMPNNRFLAERTGGTYSTLKVQPAELEDSGVYFCASSLTGWADNEQFFGPGTRLTVL.

The gene calls are TRBV29-1 and TRBJ1-5; 7 positions match TRBD1. J lost 2 bases, V lost 6 bases, and 4 bases had no gene match. The CDR3 length is 13 residues. Germline V gene lookup returns CDR1 SQVTM and CDR2 ANQGSEA. The CDR3 DNA is TGCAGCGTAAAAGACAGGGGCAATCAGCCCCAGCATTTT. It codes for CSVKDRGNQPQHF.

The chain links TRBV2 to TRBJ2-1; TRBD2 matches at 12 bases. Unmatched junction bases numbered 3, after V lost 9 bases and J lost 3 bases. The CDR3 is 14 residues long. Germline CDR1 and CDR2: SNHLY and FYNNEI. CDR3 nucleotide sequence: TGTGCCAGTACTAGCGGGGGGATCTACAATGAGCAGTTCTTC. Its translation: CASTSGGIYNEQFF.

The V call is TRBV9, the J call TRBJ1-1; D is unresolved. Looked up from germline, CDR1 is SGDLS and CDR2 is YYNGEE. The ends were cut back, 3 bases at V and 4 bases at J, with 10 bases in the middle. The CDR3 loop spans 13 amino acids. The CDR3 region is CASSARGSTEAFF. The CDR3 nucleotides read TGTGCCAGCAGCGCCCGGGGTAGCACTGAAGCTTTCTTT.

This chain joins TRBV28 and TRBJ1-1; D ambiguous. In germline, CDR1 is MDHEN, CDR2 SYDVKM. V was trimmed by 5 bases and J by 1 base, leaving 20 bases between them. The CDR3 extends over 17 amino acids. Written as DNA, the CDR3 is TGTGCCAGCAGTCCTCTGAGGGTGAGAGAGGCGAACACTGAAGCTTTCTTT. Translating it yields CASSPLRVREANTEAFF.

The chain joins TRBV19 to TRBJ1-1; 12 nucleotides agree with TRBD1. V lost 4 bases, J lost 7 bases, and 7 bases stayed unmatched. Germline CDR1 is LNHDA and CDR2 is SQIVND (reference sequence). The CDR3 runs to 15 residues. The DNA for the CDR3 is TGTGCCAGTAGTACGGGACAGGGGGCTTCTGGTGAAGCTTTCTTT. It yields the protein CASSTGQGASGEAFF.

The gene calls are TRBV7-6 and TRBJ2-5; 9 bases match TRBD2. V dropped 1 base and J dropped 5; count of bases not matched to a gene: 8. CDR3 length equals 16 residues. Per the germline V gene, CDR1 is SGHVS and CDR2 is FNYEAQ. As DNA, the CDR3 is TGTGCCAGCAGCTTAGTGGGTAGCGGGAGTTGGGAGACCCAGTACTTC. This translates into CASSLVGSGSWETQYF.

This rearrangement joins TRBV5-1 to TRBJ2-7; D not resolved. This CDR3 is 14 amino acids long. Trimming removed 0 bases from V and 0 bases from J, with 7 bases in between. Germline CDR1 and CDR2: SGHRS and YFSETQ. Here the CDR3 reads CASSLGPSSYEQYF. The CDR3 coding sequence is TGCGCCAGCAGCTTGGGACCTAGCTCCTACGAGCAGTACTTC.

This chain joins TRBV14 and TRBJ2-2; D may be TRBD2 (5 bases). Trimming removed 1 base from V and 5 bases from J, with 5 bases in between. This CDR3 spans 13 amino acids. Germline lookup yields CDR1 SGHDN and CDR2 FVKESK. The CDR3, as DNA: TGTGCCAGCAGCCAAGGGACTACCGGGGAGCTGTTTTTT. Residues: CASSQGTTGELFF.

The chain is built from TRBV7-9 and TRBJ1-5, with a possible D match to TRBD1 (6 bases). This CDR3 is 15 amino acids long. V was cut by 1 base and J by 3 bases, with 10 bases left in between. The germline V gene has CDR1 SEHNR and CDR2 FQNEAQ (reference sequence). The CDR3 DNA follows: TGTGCCAGCAGCTTAGGAGGGGGGGTCAATCAGCCCCAGCATTTT. Translating gives CASSLGGGVNQPQHF.

The gene calls are TRBV6-5 and TRBJ2-7; 7 bases agree with TRBD1. Germline CDR1 is MNHEY and CDR2 is SVGAGI. Losses at the gene ends were 7 bases for V and 2 bases for J; bases not matched to a gene: 8. CDR3 length: 14 amino acids. This CDR3 reads CASNAPGTAYEQYF. Written as DNA, the CDR3 is TGTGCCAGCAATGCCCCGGGGACAGCCTACGAGCAGTACTTC.

The V gene is TRBV7-2, the J gene TRBJ2-7, with 8 bases identical to TRBD2. The junction had 4 bases not matched to a gene; V was cut back by 3 bases and J by 3 bases. Germline lookup yields CDR1 SGHTA and CDR2 FQGNSA. This CDR3 contains 14 residues. Here the CDR3 reads CASSFRGGYYEQYF. The CDR3 region has the DNA TGTGCCAGCAGCTTCCGGGGGGGGTACTACGAGCAGTACTTC.

The rearrangement uses TRBV6-6 and TRBJ2-7, with 7 bases aligning to TRBD1. J was trimmed by 6 bases and V by 9 bases; bases with no gene match: 14. Germline V gives CDR1 MNHNY, CDR2 SVGAGI (reference sequence). The CDR3 contains 14 residues. CDR3 loop: CASHENNRGPEQYF. The CDR3 region has the DNA TGTGCCAGTCACGAGAACAACAGGGGTCCCGAGCAGTACTTC.